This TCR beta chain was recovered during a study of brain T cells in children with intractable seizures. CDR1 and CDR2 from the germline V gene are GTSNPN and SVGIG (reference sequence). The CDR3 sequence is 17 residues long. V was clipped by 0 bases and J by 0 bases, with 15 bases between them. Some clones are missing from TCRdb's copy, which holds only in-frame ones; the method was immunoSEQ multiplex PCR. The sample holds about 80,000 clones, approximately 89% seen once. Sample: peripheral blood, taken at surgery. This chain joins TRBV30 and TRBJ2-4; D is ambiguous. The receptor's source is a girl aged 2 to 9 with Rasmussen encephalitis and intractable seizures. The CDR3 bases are TGTGCCTGGAGTGTTAGGTGGGCTGCCCTAGCCAAAAACATTCAGTACTTC. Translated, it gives CAWSVRWAALAKNIQYF.